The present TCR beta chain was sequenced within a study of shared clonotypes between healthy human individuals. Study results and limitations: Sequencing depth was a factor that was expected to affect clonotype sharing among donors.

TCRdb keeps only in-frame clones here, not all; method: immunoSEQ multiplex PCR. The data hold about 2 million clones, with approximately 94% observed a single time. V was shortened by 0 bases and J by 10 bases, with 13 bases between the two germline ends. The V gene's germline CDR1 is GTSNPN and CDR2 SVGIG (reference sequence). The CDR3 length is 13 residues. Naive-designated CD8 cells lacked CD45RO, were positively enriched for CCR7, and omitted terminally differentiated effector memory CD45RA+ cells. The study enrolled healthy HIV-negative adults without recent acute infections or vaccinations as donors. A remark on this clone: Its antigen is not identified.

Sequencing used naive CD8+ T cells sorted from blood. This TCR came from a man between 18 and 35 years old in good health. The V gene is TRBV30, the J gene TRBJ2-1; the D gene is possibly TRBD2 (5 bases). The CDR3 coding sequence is TGTGCCTGGAGTGTAAACGGGGTTCGGGAGCAGTTCTTC. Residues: CAWSVNGVREQFF.